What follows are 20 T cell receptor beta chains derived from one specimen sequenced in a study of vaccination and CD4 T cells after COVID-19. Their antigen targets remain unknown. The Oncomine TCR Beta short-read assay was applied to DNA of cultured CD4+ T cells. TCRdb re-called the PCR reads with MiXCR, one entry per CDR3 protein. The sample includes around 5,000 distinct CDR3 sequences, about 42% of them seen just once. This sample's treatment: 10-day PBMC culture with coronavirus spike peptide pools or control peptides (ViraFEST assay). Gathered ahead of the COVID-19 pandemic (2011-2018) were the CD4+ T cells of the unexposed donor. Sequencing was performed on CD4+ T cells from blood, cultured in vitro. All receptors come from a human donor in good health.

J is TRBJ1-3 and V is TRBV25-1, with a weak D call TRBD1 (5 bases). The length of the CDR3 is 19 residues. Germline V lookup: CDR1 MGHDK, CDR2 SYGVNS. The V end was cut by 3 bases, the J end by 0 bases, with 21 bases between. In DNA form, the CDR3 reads TGTGCCAGCAGTGATATTAGGGGCCCCATGGGGGGCTCTGGAAACACCATATATTTT. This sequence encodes CASSDIRGPMGGSGNTIYF.

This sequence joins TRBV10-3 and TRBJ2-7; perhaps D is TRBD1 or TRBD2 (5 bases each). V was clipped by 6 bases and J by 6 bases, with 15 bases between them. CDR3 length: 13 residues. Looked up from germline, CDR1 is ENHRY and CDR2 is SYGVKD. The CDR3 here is CAIRGHGTGEQYF. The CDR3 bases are TGTGCCATCAGAGGGCATGGGACGGGCGAGCAGTACTTC.

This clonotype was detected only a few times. This CDR3 is CASSVVDNQPQHF. As DNA, the CDR3 is TGTGCCAGCAGTGTAGTGGATAATCAGCCCCAGCATTTT. This chain uses TRBV6-1 with TRBJ1-5; D remains unclear. The CDR3 sequence is 13 residues long. The V gene lost 4 bases and the J gene lost 4 bases, with 8 bases spanning the gap. The germline CDR1 and CDR2 sequences are MNHNS and SASEGT.

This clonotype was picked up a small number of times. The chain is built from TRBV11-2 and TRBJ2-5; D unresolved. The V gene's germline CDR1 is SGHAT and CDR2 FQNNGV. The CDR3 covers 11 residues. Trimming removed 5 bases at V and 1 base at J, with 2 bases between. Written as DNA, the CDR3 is TGTGCCAGCAGCATCCAAGAGACCCAGTACTTC. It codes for CASSIQETQYF. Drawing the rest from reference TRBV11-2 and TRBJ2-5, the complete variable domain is EAGVAQSPRYKIIEKRQSVAFWCNPISGHATLYWYQQILGQGPKLLIQFQNNGVVDDSQLPKDRFSAERLKGVDSTLKIQPAKLEDSAVYLCASSIQETQYFGPGTRLLVL.

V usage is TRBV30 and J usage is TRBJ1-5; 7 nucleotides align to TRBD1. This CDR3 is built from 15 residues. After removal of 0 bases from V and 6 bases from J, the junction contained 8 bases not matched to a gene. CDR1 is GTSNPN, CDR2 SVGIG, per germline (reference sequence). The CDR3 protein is CAWSVQGQQGQPQHF. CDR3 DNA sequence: TGTGCCTGGAGTGTACAGGGGCAGCAGGGTCAGCCCCAGCATTTT.

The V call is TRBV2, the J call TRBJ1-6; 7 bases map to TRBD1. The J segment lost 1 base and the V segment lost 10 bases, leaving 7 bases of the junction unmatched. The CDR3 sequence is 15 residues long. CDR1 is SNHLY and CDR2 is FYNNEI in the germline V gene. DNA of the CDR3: TGTGCCACCATCCAGGGGGTATCCTATAATTCACCCCTCCACTTT. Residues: CATIQGVSYNSPLHF.

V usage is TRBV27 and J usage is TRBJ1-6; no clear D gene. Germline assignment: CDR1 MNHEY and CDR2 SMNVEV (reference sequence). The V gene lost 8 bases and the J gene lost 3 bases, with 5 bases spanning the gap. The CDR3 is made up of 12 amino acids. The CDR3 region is CASYSYNSPLHF. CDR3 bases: TGTGCCAGCTACAGCTATAATTCACCCCTCCACTTT.

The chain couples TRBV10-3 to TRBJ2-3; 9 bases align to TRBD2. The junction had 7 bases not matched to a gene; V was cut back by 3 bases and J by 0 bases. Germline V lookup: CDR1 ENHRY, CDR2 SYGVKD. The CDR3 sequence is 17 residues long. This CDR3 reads CAISDPRLAESTDTQYF. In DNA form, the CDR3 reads TGTGCCATCAGTGATCCCAGACTAGCGGAGAGCACAGATACGCAGTATTTT.

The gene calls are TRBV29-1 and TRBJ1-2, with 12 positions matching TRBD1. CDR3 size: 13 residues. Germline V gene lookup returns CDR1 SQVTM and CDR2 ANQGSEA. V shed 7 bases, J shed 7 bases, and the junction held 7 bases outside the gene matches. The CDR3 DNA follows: TGCAGCGACCGGGACAGGGGGCCTAGTGGCTACACCTTC. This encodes CSDRDRGPSGYTF.

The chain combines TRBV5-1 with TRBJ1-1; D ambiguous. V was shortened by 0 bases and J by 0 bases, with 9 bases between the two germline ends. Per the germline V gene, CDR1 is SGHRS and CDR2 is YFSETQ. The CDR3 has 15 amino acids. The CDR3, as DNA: TGCGCCAGCAGCTTGGGAATGACAATGAACACTGAAGCTTTCTTT. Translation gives CASSLGMTMNTEAFF. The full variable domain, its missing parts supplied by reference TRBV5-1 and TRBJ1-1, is KAGVTQTPRYLIKTRGQQVTLSCSPISGHRSVSWYQQTPGQGLQFLFEYFSETQRNKGNFPGRFSGRQFSNSRSEMNVSTLELGDSALYLCASSLGMTMNTEAFFGQGTRLTVV.

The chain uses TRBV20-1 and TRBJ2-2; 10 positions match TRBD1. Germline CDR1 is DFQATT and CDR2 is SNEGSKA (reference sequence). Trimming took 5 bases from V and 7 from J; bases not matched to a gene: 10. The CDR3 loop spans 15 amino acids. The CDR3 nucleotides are TGCAGTGCTGCCTGGACAGGGGGAACGGACGGGGAGCTGTTTTTT. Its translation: CSAAWTGGTDGELFF.

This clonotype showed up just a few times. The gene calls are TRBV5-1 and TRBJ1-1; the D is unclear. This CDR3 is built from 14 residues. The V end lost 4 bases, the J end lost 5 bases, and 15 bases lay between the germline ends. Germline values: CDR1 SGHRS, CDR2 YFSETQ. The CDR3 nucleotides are TGCGCCAGCAGCACGACACCCTCACTTACTGAAGCTTTCTTT. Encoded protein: CASSTTPSLTEAFF.

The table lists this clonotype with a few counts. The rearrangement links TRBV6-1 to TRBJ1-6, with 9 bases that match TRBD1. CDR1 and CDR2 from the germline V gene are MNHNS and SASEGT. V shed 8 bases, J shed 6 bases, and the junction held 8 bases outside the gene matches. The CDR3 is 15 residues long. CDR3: CASQTGGSSNSPLHF. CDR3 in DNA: TGTGCCAGCCAGACAGGGGGATCGAGTAATTCACCCCTCCACTTT.

DNA for the CDR3: TGTGCCAGCAGCCCCAGGGTTTTCGATTCACCCCTCCACTTT. This codes for CASSPRVFDSPLHF. V gene TRBV6-1 combines with J gene TRBJ1-6, with a possible D match to TRBD1 (5 bases). The V gene's germline CDR1 is MNHNS and CDR2 SASEGT. V was shortened by 6 bases and J by 8 bases, with 14 bases between the two germline ends. The length of the CDR3 is 14 residues.

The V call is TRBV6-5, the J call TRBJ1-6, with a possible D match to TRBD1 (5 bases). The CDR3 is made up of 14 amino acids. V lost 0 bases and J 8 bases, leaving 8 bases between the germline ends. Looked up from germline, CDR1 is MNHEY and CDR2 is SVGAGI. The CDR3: CASSYSRDDSPLHF. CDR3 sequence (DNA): TGTGCCAGCAGTTACTCAAGGGACGATTCACCCCTCCACTTT.

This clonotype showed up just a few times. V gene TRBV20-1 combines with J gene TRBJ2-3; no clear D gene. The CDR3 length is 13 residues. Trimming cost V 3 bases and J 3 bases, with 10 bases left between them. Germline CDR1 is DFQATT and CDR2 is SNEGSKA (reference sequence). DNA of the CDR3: TGCAGTGCTAGTATCCAAGAAACAGATACGCAGTATTTT. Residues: CSASIQETDTQYF.

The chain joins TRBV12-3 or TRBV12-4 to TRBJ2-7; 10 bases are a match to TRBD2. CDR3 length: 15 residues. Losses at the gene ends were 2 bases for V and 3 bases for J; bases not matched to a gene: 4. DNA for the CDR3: TGTGCCAGCAGTTTAAAGGGACTAGCGATCTACGAGCAGTACTTC. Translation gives CASSLKGLAIYEQYF.

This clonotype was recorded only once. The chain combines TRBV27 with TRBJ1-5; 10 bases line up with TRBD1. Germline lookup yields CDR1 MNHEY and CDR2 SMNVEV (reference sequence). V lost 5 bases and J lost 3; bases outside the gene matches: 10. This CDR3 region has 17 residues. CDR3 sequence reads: CASSPGYGTGDNQPQHF. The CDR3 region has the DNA TGTGCCAGCAGTCCAGGCTACGGGACAGGGGACAATCAGCCCCAGCATTTT.

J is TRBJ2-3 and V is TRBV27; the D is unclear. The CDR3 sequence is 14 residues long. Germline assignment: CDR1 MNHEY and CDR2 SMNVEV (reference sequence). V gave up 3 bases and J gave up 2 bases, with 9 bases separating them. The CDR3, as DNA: TGTGCCAGCAGTTTTGAAACAGCCACAGATACGCAGTATTTT. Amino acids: CASSFETATDTQYF.

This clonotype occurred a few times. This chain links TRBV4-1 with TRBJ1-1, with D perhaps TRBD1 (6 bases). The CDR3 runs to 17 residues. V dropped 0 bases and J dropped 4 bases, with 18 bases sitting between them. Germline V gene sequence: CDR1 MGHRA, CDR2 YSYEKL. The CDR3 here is CASSQDRWAGVITEAFF. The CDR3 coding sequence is TGCGCCAGCAGCCAAGATAGATGGGCAGGGGTCATCACTGAAGCTTTCTTT.